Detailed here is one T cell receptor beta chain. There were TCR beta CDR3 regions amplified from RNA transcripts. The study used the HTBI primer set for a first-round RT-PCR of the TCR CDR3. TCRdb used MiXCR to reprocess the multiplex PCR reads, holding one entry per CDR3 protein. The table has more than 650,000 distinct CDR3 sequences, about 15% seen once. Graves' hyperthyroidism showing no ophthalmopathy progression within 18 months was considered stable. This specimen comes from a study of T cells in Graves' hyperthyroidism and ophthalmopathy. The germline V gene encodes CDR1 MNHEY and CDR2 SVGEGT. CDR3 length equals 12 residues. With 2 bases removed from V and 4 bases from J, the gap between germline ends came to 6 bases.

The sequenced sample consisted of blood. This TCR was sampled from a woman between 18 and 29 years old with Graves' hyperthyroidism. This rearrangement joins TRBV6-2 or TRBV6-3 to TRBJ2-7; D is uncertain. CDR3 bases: TGTGCCAGCAGTTACGTCCAATACGAGCAGTACTTC. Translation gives CASSYVQYEQYF.